The rows below give T cell receptor beta chains drawn from one sample of a study of blood T cell repertoires in COVID-19. Measured with immunoSEQ multiplex PCR; TCRdb has only the in-frame clones, and not every one. Of about 150,000 clones in the sample, approximately 78% were seen once. The sequencing input was peripheral blood. The receptors derive from a man older than 75 with acute or convalescent COVID-19. CDR3s include the opening cysteine and the closing phenylalanine or tryptophan. Each record gives: V gene, J gene, CDR3 protein.

>TRBV5-1|TRBJ1-2
CASSLSLQGAEGYTF
>TRBV20-1|TRBJ2-3
CSASGGRSTDTQYF
>TRBV4-2|TRBJ2-7
CASSQDRNRVTYEQYF
>TRBV6-5|TRBJ1-4
CASGRAGTGDEKLFF
>TRBV7-3|TRBJ2-1
CASSLMAGGLNEQFF
>TRBV11-2|TRBJ2-5
CASSLVSGGLLYF
>TRBV3-1/TRBV3-2|TRBJ2-1
CASSLTAGGAFYNEQFF
>TRBV18|TRBJ1-1
CASSPSQDMNTEAFF
>TRBV5-1|TRBJ1-1
CASSLHPPNRELNTEAFF
>TRBV5-1|TRBJ2-3
CASSSRAGDPSTDTQYF
>TRBV9|TRBJ1-2
CASSVDPTGGHGYTF
>TRBV24-1|TRBJ2-1
CATSDSPGARGGYNEQFF
>TRBV7-2|TRBJ1-5
CASSLLQGEPQHF
>TRBV11-2|TRBJ2-5
CASSLEGRKRETQYF
>TRBV30|TRBJ1-5
CAYRLVGNQPQHF